The rows below give T cell receptor beta chains drawn from one sample of a study of T cell responses to AZD1222 COVID-19 vaccine. Sequenced by immunoSEQ multiplex PCR; TCRdb stores in-frame clones only, minus some. Altogether 150,000 or so clones are present, about nine tenths being singletons, with the ten largest covering approximately 2%. Source: peripheral blood, taken on day 0 of AZD1222 vaccination. Source of these receptors: an adult in good health. The CDR3 runs from the conserved cysteine through the conserved F or W. The D gene is left open where the match is weak. Clone size is given for some rows only: seen once, a few or many times, or a class if the clone is expanded.

d_call clone_size j_call v_call cdr3_nt cdr3_aa
TRBD1 NA TRBJ1-2 TRBV18 TGTGCCAGCTCCGTCGGACAGGGATCAGCTAACTATGGCTACACCTTC CASSVGQGSANYGYTF
NA NA TRBJ2-7 TRBV3-1/TRBV3-2 TGTGCCAGCAGCGGGCTAAACTACGAGCAGTACTTC CASSGLNYEQYF
NA NA TRBJ2-5 TRBV6-2/TRBV6-3 TGTGCCAGCAGTACCCCAACCGGCCGTAGTCAGGGGACCCAGTACTTC CASSTPTGRSQGTQYF
NA NA TRBJ1-2 TRBV6-2/TRBV6-3 TGTGCCAGCAGTTTCAGCCTAGATGGCTACACCTTC CASSFSLDGYTF
NA NA TRBJ1-5 TRBV19 TGTGCCAGTAGTATTCTCTCGCAGCCCCAGCATTTT CASSILSQPQHF
TRBD1 NA TRBJ1-5 TRBV19 TGTGCCAGTAGTGCGACAGGGGGCCAACAGCCCCAGCATTTT CASSATGGQQPQHF
NA NA TRBJ2-5 TRBV30 TGCGCCTGGAATAGGGACTCAGAAGAGACCCAGTACTTC CAWNRDSEETQYF
TRBD1 NA TRBJ2-7 TRBV9 TGTGCCAGCAGCCCCGGACAGGGGGCCTACGAGCAGTACTTC CASSPGQGAYEQYF
NA NA TRBJ1-2 TRBV28 TGTGCCAGCTTCCGAGGACGGAATAACTATGGCTACACCTTC CASFRGRNNYGYTF
TRBD2 NA TRBJ2-1 TRBV27 TGTGCCAGCCGGGGGGGGAATAGCAATGAGCAGTTCTTC CASRGGNSNEQFF
NA NA TRBJ2-1 TRBV11-3 TGTGCCAGCAGCTTAGCGGGCGGTACTAGGCAGTTCTTC CASSLAGGTRQFF
NA NA TRBJ1-6 TRBV5-5 TGTGCCAGCAGCTTGTTGGGACTGACAAATTCACCCCTCCACTTT CASSLLGLTNSPLHF
NA NA TRBJ1-1 TRBV18 TGTGCCAGCTCGCCGCTAAAGAACACTGAAGCTTTCTTT CASSPLKNTEAFF
TRBD1 NA TRBJ2-7 TRBV30 TGTGCCTGGAGTGGTGGACAGGGGCGTCCATACTCCTACGAGCAGTACTTC CAWSGGQGRPYSYEQYF
NA NA TRBJ1-2 TRBV10-2 TGCGCCAGCAGTGAAAGGACGGACTATGGCTACACCTTC CASSERTDYGYTF
NA NA TRBJ2-7 TRBV6-2/TRBV6-3 TGTGCCAGCAGTCCCGACGGAGCCTACGAGCAGTACTTC CASSPDGAYEQYF
NA NA TRBJ1-5 TRBV6-2/TRBV6-3 TGTGCCAGCAGTTCTGCAGGTCCTGCTCATCAGCCCCAGCATTTT CASSSAGPAHQPQHF
NA NA TRBJ1-1 TRBV20-1 TGCAGCACGAGTCGGGGCACTGAAGCTTTCTTT CSTSRGTEAFF
TRBD2 NA TRBJ2-7 TRBV19 TGTGCCAGTAGTATAGAGGGAGGGGACCTGGCCTACGAGCAGTACTTC CASSIEGGDLAYEQYF
NA NA TRBJ2-7 TRBV27 TGTGCCAGCAGTTTCCAGTCTCCGGGACGGATCCTCTCCTACGAGCAGTACTTC CASSFQSPGRILSYEQYF
NA NA TRBJ1-4 TRBV29-1 TGCAGCGGAGGACGGAATAATGAAAAACTGTTTTTT CSGGRNNEKLFF
NA few TRBJ1-5 TRBV19 TGTGCCAGTAGATGGGGGGCAGGCAATCAGCCCCAGCATTTT CASRWGAGNQPQHF
NA NA TRBJ2-2 TRBV6-5 TGTGCCAGCACCCCCGCGGAGGGGGCTGCGGGGGAGCTGTTTTTT CASTPAEGAAGELFF